This TCR beta chain is from a study of OX40 agonist ivuxolimab in advanced cancers. Overall study findings and caveats: Low clonal expansion, among the lowest seen, marked partial responders at 0.1-3.0 mg/kg.

Turning to this clone: Its antigen is unknown.

CDR1 is SGHDT, CDR2 YYEEEE, per germline. V lost 6 bases and J 7 bases, leaving 19 bases between the germline ends. The CDR3 has 14 amino acids. Blood sampling took place at baseline, cycle 4 day 1, and cycle 7 day 1. The table came from immunoSEQ multiplex PCR; TCRdb's copy has only in-frame clones and leaves some out. The data show some 14,000 clones, 60% to 85% seen once. Here the sequenced sample was CD4+ or CD8+ T cells sorted from blood, taken in a trial of the OX40 agonist ivuxolimab. This receptor was identified in an adult with an advanced solid tumor such as melanoma, head and neck, liver or kidney cancer. V and J are TRBV5-6 and TRBJ1-2; D not certain. The CDR3 loop reads CASISRVWASGYTF. As DNA, the CDR3 is TGTGCCAGCATCTCTCGGGTTTGGGCAAGTGGCTACACCTTC.